The 21 T cell receptor beta chains below all came from one sample that was sequenced in a study of beta chain features in type 1 diabetes. The investigators reverse transcribed all of the isolated RNA, so they sequenced expressed TCRB transcripts. The data were produced by immunoSEQ multiplex PCR, yet TCRdb's version contains in-frame clones alone and is incomplete. The sample shows around 150,000 clones, about 7% of them seen only once. The sample consisted of central memory CD4+ T cells from blood. The receptors were sampled from a woman under 40 in good health.

The chain employs TRBV2 and TRBJ2-4; D is ambiguous. The CDR3 consists of 13 residues. Germline V gene data show CDR1 as SNHLY and CDR2 as FYNNEI. V was trimmed by 5 bases and J by 6 bases, leaving 11 bases between them. The CDR3 here is CASSLEVINIQYF. The CDR3 DNA follows: TGTGCCAGCAGTCTCGAGGTGATAAACATTCAGTACTTC. Full variable domain (rest looked up from reference TRBV2 and TRBJ2-4): EPEVTQTPSHQVTQMGQEVILRCVPISNHLYFYWYRQILGQKVEFLVSFYNNEISEKSEIFDDQFSVERPDGSNFTLKIRSTKLEDSAMYFCASSLEVINIQYFGAGTRLSVL.

The chain combines TRBV30 with TRBJ2-4; 12 bases are a match to TRBD1. From germline, CDR1 is GTSNPN and CDR2 SVGIG (reference sequence). V lost 2 bases, J lost 6 bases, and 2 bases stayed unmatched. CDR3 size: 14 residues. CDR3 residues: CAWSRDRGLNIQYF. CDR3 DNA sequence: TGTGCCTGGAGTAGGGACAGGGGGCTAAACATTCAGTACTTC.

This clone was picked up many times. The CDR3 DNA is TGTGCCAGCAGCGTAGGAGGAGGGTCCCATAGTGAGCAGTACTTC. Translated, it gives CASSVGGGSHSEQYF. The gene calls are TRBV9 and TRBJ2-7; tentative D call: TRBD2 (6 bases). This CDR3 region has 15 residues. Germline V gene lookup returns CDR1 SGDLS and CDR2 YYNGEE. Trimming removed 0 bases at V and 7 bases at J, with 17 bases between. Together with reference TRBV9 and TRBJ2-7, the CDR3 gives the full variable domain: DSGVTQTPKHLITATGQRVTLRCSPRSGDLSVYWYQQSLDQGLQFLIQYYNGEERAKGNILERFSAQQFPDLHSELNLSSLELGDSALYFCASSVGGGSHSEQYFGPGTRLTVT.

In this sample, this clone turned up a few times. V and J are TRBV7-2 and TRBJ2-1; 8 bases fit TRBD2. The germline CDR1 and CDR2 sequences are SGHTA and FQGNSA. The V and J ends lost 5 bases and 6 bases, in that order; junction bases with no gene match: 9. The CDR3 has 15 residues. As DNA, the CDR3 is TGTGCCAGCAGCCGTCCCGGGACTAGAGGCAATGAGCAGTTCTTC. Translating gives CASSRPGTRGNEQFF.

This clone was counted a few times. Other nucleotide sequences from this sample produce the same CDR3. V gene TRBV5-1 combines with J gene TRBJ1-3, with TRBD1 matching 7 bases. Trimming cost V 0 bases and J 0 bases; bases outside gene matches: 3. The length of the CDR3 is 16 residues. In germline, CDR1 is SGHRS, CDR2 YFSETQ. The CDR3 DNA is TGCGCCAGCAGCTTGGGGGACAGTTACTCTGGAAACACCATATATTTT. Protein: CASSLGDSYSGNTIYF.

This clone showed up many times. The rearrangement joins TRBV6-6 to TRBJ1-4, with 8 nucleotides matching TRBD1. The CDR3 covers 16 residues. Germline values: CDR1 MNHNY, CDR2 SVGAGI (reference sequence). V was clipped by 0 bases and J by 3 bases; unmatched bases: 3. CDR3 DNA sequence: TGTGCCAGCAGTTACTCGACAGGGGCCGCTAATGAAAAACTGTTTTTT. The encoded protein is CASSYSTGAANEKLFF.

The chain carries TRBV4-3 and TRBJ2-7, with 12 bases that match TRBD2. Unmatched junction bases numbered 9, after V lost 0 bases and J lost 6 bases. Germline CDR1 and CDR2: LGHNA and YSLEER. The CDR3 extends over 17 amino acids. CDR3 nucleotides: TGCGCCAGCAGCCAAGATCCCACTAGCGGGAGGTTGGGCGAGCAGTACTTC. The encoded protein is CASSQDPTSGRLGEQYF.

This clone turned up a few times. The chain couples TRBV7-2 to TRBJ2-1, with 10 nucleotides matching TRBD1. Germline CDR1 reads SGHTA; CDR2 reads FQGNSA. Trimming cost V 0 bases and J 6 bases; bases outside gene matches: 2. CDR3 length: 15 amino acids. The CDR3 DNA is TGTGCCAGCAGCTTAGCGGGACAGGGGACCAATGAGCAGTTCTTC. It translates to CASSLAGQGTNEQFF.

The table lists this clone with a few counts. This chain joins TRBV7-2 and TRBJ2-1, with 7 bases aligning to TRBD1. Germline V gene sequence: CDR1 SGHTA, CDR2 FQGNSA. Germline trimming cut 5 bases from V and 4 bases from J; bases unmatched to any gene: 20. The CDR3 covers 19 residues. Written as DNA, the CDR3 is TGTGCCAGCAGCCGAACAGGGGTGGTGGCTAGGATCGCGTACAATGAGCAGTTCTTC. It specifies CASSRTGVVARIAYNEQFF.

This clone was counted many times. The chain combines TRBV9 with TRBJ2-5, with a possible D match to TRBD2 (5 bases). CDR1 and CDR2 (germline): SGDLS, YYNGEE. The CDR3 has 15 amino acids. Trimming stripped 3 bases from V and 5 bases from J, with 17 bases between. The CDR3 region is CASSARTGGSETQYF. CDR3 DNA sequence: TGTGCCAGCAGCGCCCGGACGGGTGGGAGTGAGACCCAGTACTTC. Based on the CDR3 plus reference TRBV9 and TRBJ2-5, the full variable domain is DSGVTQTPKHLITATGQRVTLRCSPRSGDLSVYWYQQSLDQGLQFLIQYYNGEERAKGNILERFSAQQFPDLHSELNLSSLELGDSALYFCASSARTGGSETQYFGPGTRLLVL.

This clone was recorded a few times. V and J are TRBV18 and TRBJ1-5; possibly TRBD1 for D (6 bases). V was clipped by 5 bases and J by 0 bases, with 14 bases between them. The CDR3 is 16 amino acids. CDR1 and CDR2 from the germline V gene are KGHSH and LQKENI. In DNA form, the CDR3 reads TGTGCCAGCTCAGCGCAGGGGACGGATAGCAATCAGCCCCAGCATTTT. Its translation is CASSAQGTDSNQPQHF.

The sample holds many counts of this clone. V usage is TRBV6-5 and J usage is TRBJ2-7; 14 nucleotides align to TRBD2. Per germline, CDR1 MNHEY and CDR2 SVGAGI. V was pared by 6 bases and J by 2 bases, with 3 bases of the junction left unmatched. CDR3 length: 15 residues. CDR3 DNA sequence: TGTGCCAGCAGACTGGGACTAGCGGGAGCCTACGAGCAGTACTTC. Encoded protein: CASRLGLAGAYEQYF.

This clone was seen a handful of times. The chain has TRBV27 and TRBJ1-4; TRBD1 aligns across 7 bases. The CDR3 runs to 12 residues. J lost 8 bases, V lost 4 bases, and 1 base had no gene match. CDR1 and CDR2 from the germline V gene are MNHEY and SMNVEV (reference sequence). CDR3 coding DNA: TGTGCCAGCAGTTCGGGACAGGAAAAACTGTTTTTT. As protein: CASSSGQEKLFF.

This clone came up a few times. V and J are TRBV7-3 and TRBJ2-7; TRBD1 is a possible D gene (5 bases). Germline V gives CDR1 SGHTA, CDR2 FQGTGA. CDR3 size: 15 residues. The V end lost 5 bases, the J end lost 3 bases, and 17 bases lay between the germline ends. In nucleotides, the CDR3 is TGTGCCAGCAGCCTGGGGCCCACCGCCGTCTACGAGCAGTACTTC. This translates into CASSLGPTAVYEQYF.

This clone counts as medium-sized (0.01 to 0.1%). The chain recombines TRBV14 with TRBJ2-1; possible D gene TRBD2, 6 bases. In germline, CDR1 is SGHDN, CDR2 FVKESK. Trimming cost V 1 base and J 4 bases, with 17 bases left between them. CDR3 length equals 17 residues. The chain's CDR3 is CASSQGFAGRGYNEQFF. CDR3 in DNA: TGTGCCAGCAGCCAAGGCTTCGCGGGAAGGGGATACAATGAGCAGTTCTTC.

Many counts were recorded for this clone. One junction end does not reproduce the germline sequence, and a read error may be involved. The rearrangement uses TRBV23-1 and TRBJ2-4; maybe TRBD2 (6 bases). TRBV23-1 is identified as an open reading frame with a role that is uncertain. This CDR3 has 14 amino acids. As DNA, the CDR3 is TGCGCCAGCAGTCAATCTCGGGACTCATATACCCGGGACTTC. Translation gives CASSQSRDSYTRDF.

V is TRBV7-2 and J is TRBJ2-3; TRBD2 matches at 8 bases. CDR3 length: 16 residues. Germline assignment: CDR1 SGHTA and CDR2 FQGNSA. V shed 3 bases and J 7 bases; nucleotides not matched to a gene: 12. The CDR3 sequence: CASSLSAGGVQHTQYF. In DNA form, the CDR3 reads TGTGCCAGCAGCTTGAGCGCGGGAGGAGTCCAACATACGCAGTATTTT.

This clone was counted at least ten times. The chain combines TRBV11-2 with TRBJ2-3, with 8 bases that match TRBD1. V lost 4 bases and J lost 0; bases outside the gene matches: 6. The CDR3 is 16 amino acids. The germline gives CDR1 SGHAT, CDR2 FQNNGV. This CDR3 is CASSSWTGSSTDTQYF. CDR3 bases: TGTGCCAGCAGCTCTTGGACAGGGTCTAGCACAGATACGCAGTATTTT.

In its sample, this clone was seen a few times. A read error may produce the germline difference seen at one junction end. The rearrangement links TRBV6-5 to TRBJ2-1, with 10 positions matching TRBD1. CDR3 length: 11 amino acids. Germline V lookup: CDR1 MNHEY, CDR2 SVGAGI. The CDR3 is CASTDRGLEIF. CDR3 in DNA: TGTGCCAGCACAGACAGGGGGCTTGAGATCTTC.

The chain is built from TRBV19 and TRBJ1-2; D call uncertain. Germline assignment: CDR1 LNHDA and CDR2 SQIVND (reference sequence). This CDR3 region has 13 residues. Between the trimmed V and J ends, which lost 3 bases and 3 bases, there was a span of 8 bases. The CDR3 region is CASSIGGDYGYTF. CDR3 coding DNA: TGTGCCAGTAGTATTGGCGGCGACTATGGCTACACCTTC. The full variable domain, in which reference TRBV19 and TRBJ1-2 provide the parts outside the CDR3, is DGGITQSPKYLFRKEGQNVTLSCEQNLNHDAMYWYRQDPGQGLRLIYYSQIVNDFQKGDIAEGYSVSREKKESFPLTVTSAQKNPTAFYLCASSIGGDYGYTFGSGTRLTVV.

The CDR3 DNA reads as TGTGCCAGCAGCTTAGGTCCGGGTATTGATACGCAGTATTTT. The encoded protein is CASSLGPGIDTQYF. The chain is built from TRBV11-2 and TRBJ2-3; D is undetermined. V was trimmed by 1 base and J by 6 bases, leaving 11 bases between them. The V gene's germline CDR1 is SGHAT and CDR2 FQNNGV. CDR3 size: 14 residues.